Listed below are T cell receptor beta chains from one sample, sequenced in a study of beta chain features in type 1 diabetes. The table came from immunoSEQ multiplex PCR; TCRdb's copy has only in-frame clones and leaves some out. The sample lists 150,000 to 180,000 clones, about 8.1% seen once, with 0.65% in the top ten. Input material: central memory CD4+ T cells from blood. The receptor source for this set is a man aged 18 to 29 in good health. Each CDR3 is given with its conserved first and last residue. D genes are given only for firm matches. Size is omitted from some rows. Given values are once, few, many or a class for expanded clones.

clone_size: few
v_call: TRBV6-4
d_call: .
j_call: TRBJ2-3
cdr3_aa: CASSEQDTDTQYF
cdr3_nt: TGTGCCAGCAGTGAACAGGACACAGATACGCAGTATTTT

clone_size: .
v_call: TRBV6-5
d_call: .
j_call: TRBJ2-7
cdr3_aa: CASSYGHGSSYEQYF
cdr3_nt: TGTGCCAGCAGTTACGGGCATGGGAGCTCCTACGAGCAGTACTTC

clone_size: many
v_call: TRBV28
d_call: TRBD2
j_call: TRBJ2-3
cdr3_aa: CASSSGLGPDTQYF
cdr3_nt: TGTGCCAGTTCTAGCGGGCTCGGCCCGGATACGCAGTATTTT

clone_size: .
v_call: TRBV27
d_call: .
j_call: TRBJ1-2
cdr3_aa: CASSRTRDGYGYTF
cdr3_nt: TGTGCCAGCAGCCGCACGAGAGACGGGTATGGCTACACTTTC

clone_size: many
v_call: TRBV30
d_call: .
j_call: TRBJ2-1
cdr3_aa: CAWLTEPSYNEQFF
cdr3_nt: TGTGCCTGGTTGACTGAGCCCTCCTACAATGAGCAGTTCTTC

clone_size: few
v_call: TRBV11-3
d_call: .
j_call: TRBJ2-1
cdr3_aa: CASSPPRQTSSYNEQFF
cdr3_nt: TGTGCCAGCAGCCCCCCCCGACAGACGAGCTCCTACAATGAGCAGTTCTTC

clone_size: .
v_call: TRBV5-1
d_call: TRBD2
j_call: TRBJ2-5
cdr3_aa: CASSFGTSGSWETQYF
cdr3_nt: TGCGCCAGCAGCTTTGGGACTAGCGGGAGCTGGGAGACCCAGTACTTC

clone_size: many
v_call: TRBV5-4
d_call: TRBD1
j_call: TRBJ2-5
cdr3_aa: CASSPRTGEETQYF
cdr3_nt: TGTGCCAGCAGCCCACGGACAGGGGAAGAGACCCAGTACTTC

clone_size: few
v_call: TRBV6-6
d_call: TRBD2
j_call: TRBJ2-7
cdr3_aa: CASVLAGGSDYEQYF
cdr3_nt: TGTGCCAGCGTACTAGCGGGAGGGAGCGACTACGAGCAGTACTTC

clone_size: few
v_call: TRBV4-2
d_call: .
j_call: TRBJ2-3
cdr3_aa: CASSQVGLSGTDTQYF
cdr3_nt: TGTGCCAGCAGCCAAGTAGGACTAAGCGGCACAGATACGCAGTATTTT

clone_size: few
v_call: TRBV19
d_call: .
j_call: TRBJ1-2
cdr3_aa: CASSIDRMFRYGYTF
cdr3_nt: TGTGCCAGTAGTATAGATCGTATGTTTCGGTATGGCTACACCTTC

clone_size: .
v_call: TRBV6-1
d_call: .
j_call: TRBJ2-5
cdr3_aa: CASSEVLQTQYF
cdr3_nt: TGTGCCAGCAGTGAAGTACTGCAGACCCAGTACTTC

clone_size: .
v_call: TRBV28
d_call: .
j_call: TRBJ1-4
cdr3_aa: CASQRGGDEKLFF
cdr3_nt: TGTGCCAGCCAGCGGGGGGGCGATGAAAAACTGTTTTTT

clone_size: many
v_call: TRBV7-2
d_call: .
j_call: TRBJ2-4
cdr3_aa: CASSPRGQWDIQYF
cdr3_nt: TGTGCCAGCAGCCCGAGAGGACAGTGGGACATTCAGTACTTC

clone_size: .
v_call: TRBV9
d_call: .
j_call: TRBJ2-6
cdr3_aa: CASSPGAGLGLHGANVLTF
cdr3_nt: TGTGCCAGCAGCCCCGGAGCAGGGTTGGGTTTACATGGGGCCAACGTCCTGACTTTC

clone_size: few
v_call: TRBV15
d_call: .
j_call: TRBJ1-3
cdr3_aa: CATSRDPGMGNTIYF
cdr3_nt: TGTGCCACCAGCAGAGATCCAGGAATGGGAAACACCATATATTTT

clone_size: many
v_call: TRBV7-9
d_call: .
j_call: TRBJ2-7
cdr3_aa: CASSSSGGTHEQYF
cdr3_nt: TGTGCCAGCAGCTCTTCCGGGGGAACCCACGAGCAGTACTTC

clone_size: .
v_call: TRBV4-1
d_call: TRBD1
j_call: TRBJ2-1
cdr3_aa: CASSPSKAGTGANNEQFF
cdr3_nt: TGCGCCAGCAGCCCCTCCAAAGCCGGGACAGGGGCTAACAATGAGCAGTTCTTC

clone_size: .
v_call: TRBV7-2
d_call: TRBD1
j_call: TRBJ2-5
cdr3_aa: CASSLGQADSLETQYF
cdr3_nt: TGTGCCAGCAGCCTCGGACAGGCCGATTCCCTGGAGACCCAGTACTTC

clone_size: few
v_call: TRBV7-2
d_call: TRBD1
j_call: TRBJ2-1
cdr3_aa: CASSLGQGSGNEQFF
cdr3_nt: TGTGCCAGCAGCTTAGGACAGGGGTCAGGCAATGAGCAGTTCTTC

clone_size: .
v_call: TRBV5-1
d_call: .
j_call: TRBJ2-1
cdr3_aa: CASSPDQPGDNEQFF
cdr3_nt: TGCGCCAGCAGCCCGGACCAGCCGGGAGACAATGAGCAGTTCTTC

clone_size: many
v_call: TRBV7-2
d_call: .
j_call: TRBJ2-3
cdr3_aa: CASSLEGRTQYF
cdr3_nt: TGTGCCAGCAGCTTAGAGGGGCGTACGCAGTATTTT

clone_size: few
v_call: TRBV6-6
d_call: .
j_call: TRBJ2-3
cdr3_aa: CATFSRGTHTDTQYF
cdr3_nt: TGTGCCACCTTTTCCAGGGGTACTCATACCGATACGCAGTATTTT

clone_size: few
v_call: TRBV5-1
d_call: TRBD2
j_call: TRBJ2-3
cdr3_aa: CASSVASGGAGDTQYF
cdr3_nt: TGCGCCAGCAGCGTGGCTAGCGGGGGGGCCGGAGATACGCAGTATTTT

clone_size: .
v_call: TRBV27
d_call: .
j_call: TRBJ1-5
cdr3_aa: CASSFRGRRQPQHF
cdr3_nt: TGTGCCAGCAGTTTCAGAGGGCGTCGTCAGCCCCAGCATTTT

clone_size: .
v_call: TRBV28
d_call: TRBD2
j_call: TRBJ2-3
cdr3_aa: CASNTGLAATDTQYF
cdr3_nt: TGTGCCAGCAACACCGGACTAGCGGCCACAGATACGCAGTATTTT

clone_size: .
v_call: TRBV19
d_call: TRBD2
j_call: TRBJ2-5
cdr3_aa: CASSIAGGWETQYF
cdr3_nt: TGTGCCAGTAGTATTGCCGGGGGGTGGGAGACCCAGTACTTC